One sample yielded the 18 T cell receptor beta chains listed below, sequenced in a study of CD8 T cells in ankylosing spondylitis (dated by TCRdb to about 2017). Library prep was done by 5' RACE. These reads were obtained on an Illumina HiSeq 2500. TCRdb reworked the public reads: Q25 trimming with fastp, MiXCR clone assembly, productive beta chains retained. CDR3 protein duplicates are merged, each entry listing the most common genes and DNA. The sample records about 90,000 distinct CDR3 sequences, roughly 27% of which are singletons. The top ten constitute nearly 60% of the sample. The sequenced sample consisted of blood, either unsorted or a sorted T cell fraction (not recorded which). These receptors originate from a male donor with ankylosing spondylitis or in good health (not recorded which).

The chain links TRBV9 to TRBJ2-7; 11 nucleotides match TRBD2. Germline loops: CDR1 SGDLS, CDR2 YYNGEE. Trimming took 3 bases from V and 2 from J; bases not matched to a gene: 4. The CDR3 covers 15 residues. The CDR3 sequence: CASSALAGATYEQYF. CDR3 sequence (DNA): TGTGCCAGCAGCGCACTAGCGGGAGCGACCTACGAGCAGTACTTC.

V gene TRBV6-1 combines with J gene TRBJ2-3; either TRBD1 or TRBD2 may supply D (5 bases each). From germline, CDR1 is MNHNS and CDR2 SASEGT. This CDR3 spans 14 amino acids. Trimming took off 7 bases at V and 6 bases at J, with 17 bases between the two ends. The CDR3 reads CASTTGLRGDTQYF. For the CDR3, the DNA is TGTGCCAGCACAACAGGTCTACGAGGGGATACGCAGTATTTT.

This clonotype was seen more than once but under ten times. The genes are TRBV9 and TRBJ2-6; maybe TRBD1 (6 bases). Germline V gene data show CDR1 as SGDLS and CDR2 as YYNGEE. V was pared by 4 bases and J by 0 bases, with 14 bases between. This CDR3 comprises 17 residues. CDR3 sequence reads: CASSPQGFSSGANVLTF. The CDR3 DNA is TGTGCCAGCAGCCCGCAGGGGTTCAGCTCTGGGGCCAACGTCCTGACTTTC.

This clonotype was detected a few times. The chain uses TRBV5-5 and TRBJ2-1; D perhaps matches TRBD1 (6 bases). Trimming stripped 4 bases from V and 4 bases from J, with 18 bases between. The CDR3 spans 16 residues. The V gene's germline CDR1 is SGHKS and CDR2 YYEKEE (reference sequence). The DNA for the CDR3 is TGTGCCAGCAGCCTCAATCGGGACACGAGATACAATGAGCAGTTCTTC. Its translation: CASSLNRDTRYNEQFF. The variable domain in full, completed from reference TRBV5-5 and TRBJ2-1, reads DAGVTQSPTHLIKTRGQQVTLRCSPISGHKSVSWYQQVLGQGPQFIFQYYEKEERGRGNFPDRFSARQFPNYSSELNVNALLLGDSALYLCASSLNRDTRYNEQFFGPGTRLTVL.

V usage is TRBV20-1 and J usage is TRBJ2-1; 11 bases agree with TRBD2. The CDR3 spans 15 residues. V lost 6 bases, J lost 6 bases, and 10 bases stayed unmatched. Germline V gives CDR1 DFQATT, CDR2 SNEGSKA (reference sequence). The chain's CDR3 is CSADFGTSGLNEQFF. For the CDR3, the DNA is TGCAGTGCGGATTTCGGGACTAGCGGACTCAATGAGCAGTTCTTC.

The chain combines TRBV5-1 with TRBJ1-6; D may be TRBD1 (5 bases). CDR3 length: 15 residues. V lost 0 bases, J lost 10 bases, and 14 bases lay in between. The germline V gene encodes CDR1 SGHRS and CDR2 YFSETQ. The CDR3 loop is CASSLAGQGGSPLHF. The CDR3 coding sequence is TGCGCCAGCAGCTTGGCGGGGCAGGGAGGATCACCCCTCCACTTT.

This clonotype turned up a few times. The rearrangement links TRBV2 to TRBJ2-1; TRBD2 matches 8 bases. Germline CDR1 SNHLY, CDR2 FYNNEI. V dropped 7 bases and J dropped 5; count of bases not matched to a gene: 7. This CDR3 has 14 residues. The CDR3 coding sequence is TGTGCCAGCACCGAGACTAGCGACGACAATGAGCAGTTCTTC. Amino acids: CASTETSDDNEQFF.

In this sample, this clonotype turned up a few times. This chain joins TRBV5-1 and TRBJ1-2; TRBD1 might be the D (5 bases). Germline assignment: CDR1 SGHRS and CDR2 YFSETQ. V was shortened by 1 base and J by 6 bases, with 10 bases between the two germline ends. CDR3 length: 13 amino acids. Written as DNA, the CDR3 is TGCGCCAGCAGCTTGTCAGGGATAAATGGCTACACCTTC. Translation gives CASSLSGINGYTF.

There are many counts of this clonotype. V usage is TRBV9 and J usage is TRBJ1-1, with a weak D call TRBD1 (5 bases). There are 14 residues in the CDR3. Trimming left V 4 bases short and J 4 bases short, with 14 bases between. Germline V CDR1 and CDR2: SGDLS, YYNGEE. The DNA for the CDR3 is TGTGCCAGCAGCCCTTCTCTCGGGGGCACTGAAGCTTTCTTT. Translating gives CASSPSLGGTEAFF.

In its sample, this clonotype was seen many times. The chain is built from TRBV7-9 and TRBJ2-3, with D possibly TRBD2 on 6 matching bases. The CDR3 totals 15 residues. CDR1 and CDR2 from the germline V gene are SEHNR and FQNEAQ (reference sequence). The V gene lost 2 bases and the J gene lost 8 bases, with 17 bases spanning the gap. CDR3 DNA sequence: TGTGCCAGCAGCTTAAGCGTGTGGGAGGAGGGTACGCAGTATTTT. Translation: CASSLSVWEEGTQYF.

CDR3 in DNA: TGTGCCAGCAGCTCCGGACAGGCTAATTCCTACGAGCAGTACGTC. Its translation is CASSSGQANSYEQYV. The rearrangement joins TRBV7-9 to TRBJ2-7, with 7 bases lining up with TRBD1. The CDR3 loop spans 15 amino acids. Germline values: CDR1 SEHNR, CDR2 FQNEAQ (reference sequence). Losses at the gene ends were 4 bases for V and 1 base for J; bases not matched to a gene: 7.

The rearrangement links TRBV12-5 to TRBJ2-2; no clear D gene. Germline CDR1 and CDR2: LGHNT and FRNRAP. CDR3 size: 15 residues. V was clipped by 9 bases and J by 2 bases, with 16 bases between them. For the CDR3, the DNA is TGTGCTAGCAAGGCGGCAGCACGAAACACCGGGGAGCTGTTTTTT. This sequence encodes CASKAAARNTGELFF.

This clonotype was recorded a few times. The CDR3: CASSLLFGSGTTSTDTQYF. The CDR3 region has the DNA TGTGCCAGCAGTTTATTATTTGGCAGCGGGACTACTAGCACAGATACGCAGTATTTT. The V and J genes are TRBV12-3 or TRBV12-4 and TRBJ2-3; 7 bases align to TRBD2. Germline trimming cut 2 bases from V and 0 bases from J; bases unmatched to any gene: 14. This CDR3 has 19 residues.

The chain carries TRBV24-1 and TRBJ2-5; weak D call: TRBD2 (6 bases). This CDR3 region has 13 residues. Germline loops: CDR1 KGHDR, CDR2 SFDVKD. Trimming cost V 3 bases and J 2 bases, with 6 bases left between them. In DNA, the CDR3 is TGTGCCACCAGTGATGGAGGGCAAGAGACCCAGTACTTC. Residues: CATSDGGQETQYF.

In this sample, this clonotype turned up a few times. The genes are TRBV20-1 and TRBJ1-2; D call uncertain. The CDR3 is 12 amino acids. V was trimmed by 8 bases and J by 8 bases, leaving 18 bases between them. Germline-derived CDR1 and CDR2 are DFQATT and SNEGSKA (reference sequence). As DNA, the CDR3 is TGCAGTACCAAAGTCCCCGGCCAAGGCTACACCTTC. Its translation is CSTKVPGQGYTF.

The genes are TRBV7-2 and TRBJ2-5; a weak D match, TRBD2 (6 bases). V lost 1 base and J 6 bases, leaving 15 bases between the germline ends. CDR1 is SGHTA and CDR2 is FQGNSA in the germline V gene. The CDR3 is 15 residues long. The CDR3 region has the DNA TGTGCCAGCAGCTTAGACGGGAGTAGGTTGAAGACCCAGTACTTC. This translates into CASSLDGSRLKTQYF.

Many counts were recorded for this clonotype. The chain combines TRBV20-1 with TRBJ2-7; D ambiguous. Between the trimmed V and J ends, which lost 0 bases and 0 bases, there was a span of 15 bases. Germline lookup yields CDR1 DFQATT and CDR2 SNEGSKA (reference sequence). This CDR3 region has 16 residues. In DNA, the CDR3 is TGCAGTGCTAGAGATTTGGCCGGGCTTGCCTCCTACGAGCAGTACTTC. Protein: CSARDLAGLASYEQYF.

The chain joins TRBV6-5 to TRBJ1-2, with 7 nucleotides matching TRBD1. The CDR3 length is 14 residues. The germline gives CDR1 MNHEY, CDR2 SVGAGI. The junction had 6 bases not matched to a gene; V was cut back by 0 bases and J by 8 bases. The CDR3 is CASSYSRGRGGYTF. Here the CDR3 DNA reads TGTGCCAGCAGTTACTCGAGGGGGCGCGGGGGCTACACCTTC.